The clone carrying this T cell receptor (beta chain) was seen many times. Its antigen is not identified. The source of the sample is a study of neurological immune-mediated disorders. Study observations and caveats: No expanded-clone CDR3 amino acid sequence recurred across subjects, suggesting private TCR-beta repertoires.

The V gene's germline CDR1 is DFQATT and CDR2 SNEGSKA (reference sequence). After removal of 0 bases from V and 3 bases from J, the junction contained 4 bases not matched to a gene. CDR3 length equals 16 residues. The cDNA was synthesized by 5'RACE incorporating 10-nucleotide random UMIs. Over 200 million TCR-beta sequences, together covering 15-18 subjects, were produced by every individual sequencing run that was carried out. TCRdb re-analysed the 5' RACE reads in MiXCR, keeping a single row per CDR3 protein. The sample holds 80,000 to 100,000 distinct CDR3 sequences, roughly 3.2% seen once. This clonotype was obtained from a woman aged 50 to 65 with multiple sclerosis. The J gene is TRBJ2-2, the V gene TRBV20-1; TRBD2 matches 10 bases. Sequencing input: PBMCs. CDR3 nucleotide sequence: TGCAGTGCTAGAGAACCTAGCGGGAGATACACCGGGGAGCTGTTTTTT. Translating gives CSAREPSGRYTGELFF.